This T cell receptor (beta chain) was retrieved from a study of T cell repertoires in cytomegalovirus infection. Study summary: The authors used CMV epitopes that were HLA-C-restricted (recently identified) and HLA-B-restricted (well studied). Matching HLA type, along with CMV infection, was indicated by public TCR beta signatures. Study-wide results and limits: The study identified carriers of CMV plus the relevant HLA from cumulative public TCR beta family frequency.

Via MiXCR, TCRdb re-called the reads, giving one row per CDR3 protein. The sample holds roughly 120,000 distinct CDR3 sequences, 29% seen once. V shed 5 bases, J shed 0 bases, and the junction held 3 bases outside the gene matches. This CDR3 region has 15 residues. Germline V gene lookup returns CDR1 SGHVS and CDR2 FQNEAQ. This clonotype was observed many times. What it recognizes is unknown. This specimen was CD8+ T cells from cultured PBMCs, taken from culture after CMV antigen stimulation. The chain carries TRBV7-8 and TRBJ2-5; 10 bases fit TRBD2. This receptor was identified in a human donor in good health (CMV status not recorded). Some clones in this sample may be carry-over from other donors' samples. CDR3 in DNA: TGTGCCAGCAGCCAGCGGGGGGGGTACCAAGAGACCCAGTACTTC. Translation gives CASSQRGGYQETQYF.